This T cell receptor (beta chain) was recovered during a study of Graves' ophthalmopathy and Graves' hyperthyroidism. Findings of the study overall: Appearing in blood as well were most expanded thyroid clonotypes above 0.001 frequency.

Researchers took RNA transcripts and amplified TCR beta CDR3 regions from them. An opening RT-PCR round employed HTBI primers and preceded a second-round multiplex PCR. MiXCR, run by TCRdb on the multiplex PCR reads, gives a single entry per CDR3 protein. The sample holds more than 1,000,000 distinct CDR3 sequences, less than 45% seen once. Aged 18 to 65, the patients with hyperthyroidism had under 2 months' duration and were newly diagnosed. Uncontrolled infections, other autoimmune diseases, pregnancy or lactation barred patients from enrollment. Per the germline V gene, CDR1 is LGHNA and CDR2 is YSLEER. The CDR3 runs 18 residues. For this clonotype: As yet, its antigen is unknown. At one boundary the junction diverges from the germline segment, which might be a read error.

The source of this sequence is an adult man with Graves' hyperthyroidism. The sample taken for sequencing was peripheral blood or thyroid tissue (not recorded which). This chain joins TRBV4-3 and TRBJ2-2; D perhaps matches TRBD2 (6 bases). DNA of the CDR3: TGCGCCAACAGCCAAGATTTTTGGGGGGTCTCTGACACCGGGGAGCTGTTTTTT. The encoded protein is CANSQDFWGVSDTGELFF.